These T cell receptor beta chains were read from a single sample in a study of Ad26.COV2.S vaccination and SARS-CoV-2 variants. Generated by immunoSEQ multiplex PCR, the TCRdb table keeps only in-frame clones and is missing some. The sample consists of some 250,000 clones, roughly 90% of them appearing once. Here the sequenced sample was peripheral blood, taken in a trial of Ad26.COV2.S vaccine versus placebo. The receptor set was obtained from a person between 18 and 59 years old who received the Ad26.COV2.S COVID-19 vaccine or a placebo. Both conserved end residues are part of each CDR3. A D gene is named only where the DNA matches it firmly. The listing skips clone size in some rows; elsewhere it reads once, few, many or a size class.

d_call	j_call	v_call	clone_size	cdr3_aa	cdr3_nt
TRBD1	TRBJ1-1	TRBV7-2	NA	CASSSNRGTEAFF	TGTGCCAGCAGCTCAAACAGGGGCACTGAAGCTTTCTTT
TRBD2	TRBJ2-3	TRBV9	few	CASSVDTSGGPGGTDTQYF	TGTGCCAGCAGCGTAGACACTAGCGGGGGGCCGGGGGGCACAGATACGCAGTATTTT
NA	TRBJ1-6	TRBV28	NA	CASSLSPPGGDSPLHF	TGTGCCAGCAGTTTATCCCCCCCCGGCGGGGATTCACCCCTCCACTTT
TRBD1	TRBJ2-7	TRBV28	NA	CASTGTVLSYEQYF	TGTGCCAGCACCGGGACAGTCCTCTCCTACGAGCAGTACTTC
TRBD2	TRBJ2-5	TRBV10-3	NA	CAISVGLAGPQETQYF	TGTGCCATCAGTGTGGGACTAGCGGGTCCCCAAGAGACCCAGTACTTC
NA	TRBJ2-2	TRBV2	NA	CASTKTTGELFF	TGTGCCAGCACCAAAACAACCGGGGAGCTGTTTTTT
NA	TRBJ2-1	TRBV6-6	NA	CASSSGPPQRAGLQFF	TGTGCCAGCAGTTCAGGGCCTCCTCAGCGGGCGGGGTTGCAGTTCTTC
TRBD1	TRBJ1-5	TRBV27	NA	CASSQQGASQPQHF	TGTGCCAGCAGCCAACAGGGGGCTAGTCAGCCCCAGCATTTT
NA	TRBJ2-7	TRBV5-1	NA	CASSLEGQSTYEQYF	TGCGCCAGCAGCTTGGAAGGACAGTCTACCTACGAGCAGTACTTC
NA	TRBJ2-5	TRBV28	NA	CASSSPAGPGETQYF	TGTGCCAGCAGCTCCCCCGCAGGGCCAGGAGAGACCCAGTACTTC
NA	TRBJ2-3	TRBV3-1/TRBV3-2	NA	CASSLQGRSTDTQYF	TGTGCCAGCAGCCTCCAAGGGCGGAGCACAGATACGCAGTATTTT
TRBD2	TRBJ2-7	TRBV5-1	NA	CATSREGIRYEQYF	TGCGCCACGTCGCGGGAGGGTATAAGATACGAGCAGTACTTC
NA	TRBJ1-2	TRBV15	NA	CATSRRGRDGYTF	TGTGCCACCAGCCGTCGGGGGAGAGATGGCTACACCTTC
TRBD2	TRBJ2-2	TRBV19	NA	CASTWTSGPGELFF	TGTGCCAGTACCTGGACTAGCGGGCCCGGGGAGCTGTTTTTT
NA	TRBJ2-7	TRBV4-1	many	CASSQDDPGPYEQYF	TGCGCCAGCAGCCAAGATGATCCCGGACCCTACGAGCAGTACTTC
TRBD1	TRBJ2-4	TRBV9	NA	CASSVEDRGNIQYF	TGTGCCAGCAGCGTAGAAGACAGGGGAAACATTCAGTACTTC
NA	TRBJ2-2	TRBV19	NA	CASSFFWGTNTGELFF	TGTGCCAGTAGTTTTTTTTGGGGGACGAACACCGGGGAGCTGTTTTTT
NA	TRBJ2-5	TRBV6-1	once	CASSEDVEGVTQYF	TGTGCCAGCAGTGAAGATGTCGAGGGGGTGACCCAGTACTTC
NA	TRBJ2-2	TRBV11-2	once	CASSPQETLWNTGELFF	TGTGCCAGCAGCCCCCAGGAGACTCTCTGGAACACCGGGGAGCTGTTTTTT
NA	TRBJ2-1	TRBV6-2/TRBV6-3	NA	CASSQPDRLYSYNEQFF	TGTGCCAGCAGCCAACCCGACCGGCTCTACTCCTACAATGAGCAGTTCTTC
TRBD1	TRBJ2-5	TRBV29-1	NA	CSVGTGRVTQETQYF	TGCAGCGTGGGGACAGGCAGGGTAACCCAAGAGACCCAGTACTTC
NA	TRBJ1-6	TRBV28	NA	CASRESPYNSPLHF	TGTGCCAGCAGGGAGAGCCCCTATAATTCACCCCTCCACTTT
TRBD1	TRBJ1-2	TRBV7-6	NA	CASSQRTGQNYGYTF	TGTGCCAGCAGCCAGCGGACAGGTCAGAACTATGGCTACACCTTC
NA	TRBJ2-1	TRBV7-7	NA	CASSLGYSNEQFF	TGTGCTAGCAGCTTAGGATATAGCAATGAGCAGTTCTTC
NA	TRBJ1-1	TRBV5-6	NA	CASSHRGRGGTEAFF	TGTGCCAGCAGCCACCGTGGCAGAGGAGGCACTGAAGCTTTCTTT
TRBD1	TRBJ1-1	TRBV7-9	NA	CASSLEIGQGMNTEAFF	TGTGCCAGCAGCTTAGAAATAGGACAGGGGATGAACACTGAAGCTTTCTTT
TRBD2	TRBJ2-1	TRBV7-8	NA	CASSLVRLAVLYNEQFF	TGTGCCAGCAGCTTAGTACGGCTAGCGGTCCTCTACAATGAGCAGTTCTTC
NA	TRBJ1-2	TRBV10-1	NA	CASSPDLHGYTF	TGCGCCAGCAGTCCCGATTTGCATGGCTACACCTTC
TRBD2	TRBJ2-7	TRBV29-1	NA	CSVEDRGRWGYEQYF	TGCAGCGTTGAAGATCGCGGGAGATGGGGGTACGAGCAGTACTTC
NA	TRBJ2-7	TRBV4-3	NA	CASSRQADSYEQYF	TGCGCCAGCAGCCGACAGGCGGACAGTTACGAGCAGTACTTC
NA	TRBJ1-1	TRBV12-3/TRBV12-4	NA	CASSLGAITEAFF	TGTGCCAGCAGTTTGGGGGCCATCACTGAAGCTTTCTTT
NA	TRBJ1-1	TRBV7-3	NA	CASSLNRNTEAFF	TGTGCCAGCAGCTTAAACAGGAACACTGAAGCTTTCTTT
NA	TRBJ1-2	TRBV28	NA	CASSQGNYGYTF	TGTGCCAGCAGTCAGGGTAACTATGGCTACACCTTC
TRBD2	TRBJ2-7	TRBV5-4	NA	CASSLWLAGGPHEQYF	TGTGCCAGCAGCTTATGGCTAGCGGGGGGGCCCCACGAGCAGTACTTC
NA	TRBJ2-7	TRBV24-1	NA	CATSDSLQAYEQYF	TGTGCCACCAGTGATTCCCTACAGGCCTACGAGCAGTACTTC
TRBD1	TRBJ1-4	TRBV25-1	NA	CASSDVMTGVNEKLFF	TGTGCCAGCAGTGATGTCATGACAGGGGTTAATGAAAAACTGTTTTTT
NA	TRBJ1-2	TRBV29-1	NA	CSVDPRDDGYGYTF	TGCAGCGTTGATCCCAGGGACGATGGCTATGGCTACACCTTC